Here is one TCR beta chain with its context. TRB amplification used approximately 270 ng of peripheral blood genomic DNA. The data originate from a study of T cell clusters in autoimmune cytopenias. TRB was amplified by touch-down multiplex PCR, primer pools A and B combined. TCRdb re-called the multiplex PCR reads and gives one entry per CDR3 protein, without DNA. This table lists several thousand distinct CDR3 sequences. Per the germline V gene, CDR1 is LNHDA and CDR2 is SQIVND (reference sequence). This CDR3 is built from 14 residues. The sample taken for sequencing was peripheral blood. The chain has TRBV19 and TRBJ2-7; the TCRdb call, TRBD2, lacks DNA for checking. The sequence derives from a human donor with an autoimmune cytopenia or autoimmune hepatitis (not recorded which). CDR3 sequence: CASSFTSGGYEQYF. The full variable domain, completed using reference TRBV19 and TRBJ2-7, is DGGITQSPKYLFRKEGQNVTLSCEQNLNHDAMYWYRQDPGQGLRLIYYSQIVNDFQKGDIAEGYSVSREKKESFPLTVTSAQKNPTAFYLCASSFTSGGYEQYFGPGTRLTVT.